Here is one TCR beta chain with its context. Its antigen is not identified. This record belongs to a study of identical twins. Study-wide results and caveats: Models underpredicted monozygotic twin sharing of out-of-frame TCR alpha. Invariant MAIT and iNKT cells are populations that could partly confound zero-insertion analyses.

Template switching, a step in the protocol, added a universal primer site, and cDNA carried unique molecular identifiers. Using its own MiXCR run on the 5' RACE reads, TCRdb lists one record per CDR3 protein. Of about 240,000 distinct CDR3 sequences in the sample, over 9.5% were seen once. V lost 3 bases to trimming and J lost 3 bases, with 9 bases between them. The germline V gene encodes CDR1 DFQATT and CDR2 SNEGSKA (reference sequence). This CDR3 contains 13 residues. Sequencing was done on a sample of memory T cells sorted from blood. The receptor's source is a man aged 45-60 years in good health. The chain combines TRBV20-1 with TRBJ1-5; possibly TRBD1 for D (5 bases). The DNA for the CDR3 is TGCAGTGCTAGGACAGAAATCAATCAGCCCCAGCATTTT. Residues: CSARTEINQPQHF.